This TCR beta chain was documented in a study of T cells in Graves' hyperthyroidism and ophthalmopathy. Amplification targeted TCR beta CDR3 regions from RNA transcripts. HTBI primers were the set used in a first-round RT-PCR of the TCR CDR3. TCRdb recomputed calls from the multiplex PCR reads with MiXCR, one row per CDR3 protein. Of 270,000 or so distinct CDR3 sequences listed, less than 30% are singletons. This clonotype was picked up many times. Antigen specificity is unknown. The CDR3 runs to 14 residues. Germline CDR1 is SGHRS and CDR2 is YFSETQ. The V end was cut by 2 bases, the J end by 4 bases, with 12 bases between. Overall study findings and caveats: Clonotypes that were expanded in thyroid above 0.001 mostly appeared in blood too.

Sequences were obtained from blood. The V and J genes are TRBV5-1 and TRBJ1-1; maybe TRBD1 (6 bases). The sequence came from a man aged 40-55 years with Graves' hyperthyroidism that later progressed to Graves' ophthalmopathy. CDR3 sequence reads: CASSFTGIGTEAFF. For the CDR3, the DNA is TGCGCCAGCAGCTTCACAGGGATAGGCACTGAAGCTTTCTTT.